The T cell receptor beta chain described here comes from a study of shared clonotypes between healthy human individuals. Some clones are missing from TCRdb's copy, which holds only in-frame ones; the method was immunoSEQ multiplex PCR. The profile shows approximately 440,000 clones, roughly four fifths of them singletons. Between the trimmed V and J ends, which lost 5 bases and 2 bases, there was a span of 10 bases. Germline CDR1 reads SGHVS; CDR2 reads FQNEAQ. The CDR3 runs 14 residues. Input material: PBMCs. The chain uses TRBV7-8 and TRBJ1-5; D uncertain. This receptor was identified in a woman in her thirties or forties in good health. Some clones in this sample may be carry-over from other donors' samples. CDR3 amino acids: CASSLSVGNQPQHF. Here the CDR3 DNA reads TGTGCCAGCAGCCTCAGCGTCGGCAATCAGCCCCAGCATTTT.